What follows are 3 T cell receptor beta chains derived from one specimen sequenced in a study of identifying expanded T cells in peripheral blood. Produced via immunoSEQ multiplex PCR; TCRdb's table is partial and in-frame only. Counted here are about 58,000 clones, roughly four fifths occurring once; the ten biggest clones make up roughly 15%. Sequenced sample: blood. Receptor source: a person aged 18 to 75 in good health.

This sequence joins TRBV7-6 and TRBJ2-2, with a possible D match to TRBD2 (6 bases). The germline gives CDR1 SGHVS, CDR2 FNYEAQ. The V end lost 5 bases, the J end lost 3 bases, and 13 bases lay between the germline ends. CDR3 size: 15 residues. CDR3 coding DNA: TGTGCCAGCAGCGAAACGGGAGCCGACACCGGGGAGCTGTTTTTT. It encodes CASSETGADTGELFF.

This chain links TRBV19 with TRBJ1-1; 7 positions agree with TRBD1. V gave up 5 bases and J gave up 4 bases; unmatched junction bases: 10. Germline values: CDR1 LNHDA, CDR2 SQIVND (reference sequence). This CDR3 spans 15 amino acids. CDR3 protein: CASSGWAQGSTEAFF. The DNA for the CDR3 is TGTGCCAGTAGTGGGTGGGCACAGGGGAGCACTGAAGCTTTCTTT.

The chain uses TRBV19 and TRBJ2-3; D perhaps matches TRBD1 (5 bases). The CDR3 has 13 amino acids. V was clipped by 6 bases and J by 1 base, with 8 bases between them. Germline assignment: CDR1 LNHDA and CDR2 SQIVND (reference sequence). CDR3 residues: CASSPTGTDTQYF. The CDR3 DNA reads TGTGCCAGTAGCCCGACAGGCACAGATACGCAGTATTTT.